At least ten counts were recorded for the clone carrying this TCR beta chain. The antigen remains undetermined. The sequenced template was cDNA made from the entire isolated RNA. TCRdb's copy holds only in-frame clones and misses some; the assay was immunoSEQ multiplex PCR. The table shows 640,000 or so clones, with roughly an eighth occurring only once. CDR3 length: 15 amino acids. Germline V CDR1 and CDR2: LGHNA, YNFKEQ. V dropped 4 bases and J dropped 9; count of bases not matched to a gene: 7. The sample originates from a study of beta chain features in type 1 diabetes. Study-level points and caveats: In every one of the four CD4+ subsets, TCRB CDR3s were moderately but significantly shorter in Type 1 diabetes patients.

This rearrangement joins TRBV4-2 to TRBJ2-1; TRBD2 matches 12 bases. Sequencing used naive CD4+ T cells from blood. This sequence originates from a man younger than 35 with type 1 diabetes. CDR3 sequence: CASSRLAGESGEQFF. In nucleotides, the CDR3 is TGTGCCAGCAGCCGACTAGCGGGAGAAAGTGGTGAGCAGTTCTTC.